One and the same sample provided the 9 T cell receptor beta chains below, sequenced in a study of blood T cell repertoires in COVID-19. Profiled with immunoSEQ multiplex PCR; TCRdb holds only in-frame clones, not every one. This table holds about 280,000 clones, roughly 90% found once. The sample was peripheral blood. All receptors derive from a man aged 45-60 years with acute or convalescent COVID-19.

The genes are TRBV27 and TRBJ1-4, with TRBD1 identical over 9 bases. CDR1 MNHEY and CDR2 SMNVEV come from the germline V gene (reference sequence). The trim removed 3 bases at V and 0 bases at J, leaving 5 bases unmatched. The CDR3 totals 17 residues. The CDR3 sequence: CASSLGTGPPTNEKLFF. The CDR3 nucleotides read TGTGCCAGCAGTTTGGGGACAGGGCCCCCAACTAATGAAAAACTGTTTTTT.

V is TRBV6-5 and J is TRBJ2-1; 8 positions agree with TRBD1. J lost 0 bases, V lost 7 bases, and 5 bases had no gene match. Germline CDR1 and CDR2: MNHEY and SVGAGI. The CDR3 is 15 residues long. The DNA of the CDR3 is TGTGCCAGCACTCAGGGGGCCATCTCCTACAATGAGCAGTTCTTC. Its translation is CASTQGAISYNEQFF.

The CDR3: CASSAGTSGGLGELFF. The CDR3 DNA follows: TGCGCCAGCAGCGCCGGGACTAGCGGGGGGCTCGGGGAGCTGTTTTTT. The rearrangement links TRBV5-1 to TRBJ2-2; 15 bases line up with TRBD2. This CDR3 has 16 amino acids. The germline gives CDR1 SGHRS, CDR2 YFSETQ. The V gene end was trimmed by 4 bases and the J gene end by 7 bases; junction bases not matched to a gene: 5.

This chain joins TRBV15 and TRBJ2-3, with D possibly being TRBD2 (5 bases). V was shortened by 0 bases and J by 4 bases, with 8 bases between the two germline ends. This CDR3 has 14 amino acids. Germline CDR1 reads LNHNV; CDR2 reads YYDKDF (reference sequence). In nucleotides, the CDR3 is TGTGCCACCAGCAGAGATCTAGCCCCAGATACGCAGTATTTT. This codes for CATSRDLAPDTQYF.

The chain is built from TRBV7-6 and TRBJ1-4, with 7 bases identical to TRBD1. V was clipped by 0 bases and J by 4 bases; unmatched bases: 5. Germline CDR1 reads SGHVS; CDR2 reads FNYEAQ. CDR3 size: 16 residues. CDR3 in amino acids: CASSLAQGGYNEKLFF. CDR3 sequence (DNA): TGTGCCAGCAGCTTAGCGCAAGGGGGCTATAATGAAAAACTGTTTTTT.

J is TRBJ2-3 and V is TRBV2; 11 bases align to TRBD2. This CDR3 is built from 16 residues. Germline V lookup: CDR1 SNHLY, CDR2 FYNNEI. V was pared by 6 bases and J by 6 bases, with 11 bases of the junction left unmatched. The CDR3 region is CASSRGIAGGEDTQYF. CDR3 in DNA: TGTGCCAGCAGCCGCGGGATAGCGGGGGGGGAGGATACGCAGTATTTT.

The chain is built from TRBV3-1 (or the pseudogene TRBV3-2) and TRBJ1-2; TRBD1 matches 12 bases. With 1 base clipped from V and 5 bases from J, the junction kept 5 bases outside the gene matches. The germline V gene encodes CDR1 LGHDT and CDR2 YNNKEL (reference sequence). The CDR3 runs to 16 residues. The CDR3, as DNA: TGTGCCAGCAGCCAAGCTCCGGGACAGGGGGCTTATGGCTACACCTTC. This encodes CASSQAPGQGAYGYTF.

The chain is built from TRBV25-1 and TRBJ1-4; D possibly corresponds to TRBD1 (6 bases). CDR1 is MGHDK and CDR2 is SYGVNS in the germline V gene. V dropped 3 bases and J dropped 5 bases, with 13 bases sitting between them. The CDR3 sequence is 15 residues long. The CDR3 loop is CASSEGAGPNEKLFF. In DNA form, the CDR3 reads TGTGCCAGCAGTGAGGGGGCAGGGCCCAATGAAAAACTGTTTTTT.

The rearrangement uses TRBV19 and TRBJ1-1, with unresolved D. Germline V gives CDR1 LNHDA, CDR2 SQIVND (reference sequence). The CDR3 covers 13 residues. The ends were cut back, 3 bases at V and 5 bases at J, with 10 bases in the middle. The CDR3 sequence: CASSMRSGTEAFF. The DNA for the CDR3 is TGTGCCAGTAGTATGCGGTCTGGGACTGAAGCTTTCTTT.